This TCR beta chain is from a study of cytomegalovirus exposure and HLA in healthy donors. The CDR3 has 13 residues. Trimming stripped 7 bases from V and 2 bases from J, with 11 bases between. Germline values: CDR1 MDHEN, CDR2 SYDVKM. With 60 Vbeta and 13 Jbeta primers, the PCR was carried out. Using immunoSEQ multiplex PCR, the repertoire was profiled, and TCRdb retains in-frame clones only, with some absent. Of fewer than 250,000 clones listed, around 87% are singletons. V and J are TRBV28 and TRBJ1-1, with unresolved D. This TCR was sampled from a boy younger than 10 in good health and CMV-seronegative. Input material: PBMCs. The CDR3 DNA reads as TGTGCCAGCAATGAGAGACTCAACACTGAAGCTTTCTTT. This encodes CASNERLNTEAFF.